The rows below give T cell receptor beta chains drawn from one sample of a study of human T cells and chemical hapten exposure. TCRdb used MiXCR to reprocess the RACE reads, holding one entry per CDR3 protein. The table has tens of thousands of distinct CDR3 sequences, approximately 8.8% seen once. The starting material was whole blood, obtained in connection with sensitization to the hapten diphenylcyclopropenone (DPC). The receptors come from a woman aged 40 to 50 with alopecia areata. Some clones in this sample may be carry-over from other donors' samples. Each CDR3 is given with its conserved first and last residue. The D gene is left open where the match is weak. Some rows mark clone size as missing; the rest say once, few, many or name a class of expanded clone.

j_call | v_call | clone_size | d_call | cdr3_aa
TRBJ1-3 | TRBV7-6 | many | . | CASSPNTGMAGNTIYF
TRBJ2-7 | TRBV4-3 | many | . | CASSQGQTYEQYF
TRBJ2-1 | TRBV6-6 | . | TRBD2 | CASRYTRGGSADNEQFF
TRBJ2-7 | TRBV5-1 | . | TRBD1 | CASSAGQGGEQYF
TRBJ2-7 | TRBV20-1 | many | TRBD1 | CSAGQDYEQYF
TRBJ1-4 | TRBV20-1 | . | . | CSARGDEKLFF
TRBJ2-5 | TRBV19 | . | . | CASSIGAGGSPQETQYF
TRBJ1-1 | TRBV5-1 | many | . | CASSLAGMAGVAFF
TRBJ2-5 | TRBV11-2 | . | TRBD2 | CASSLLTSGGALGETQYF
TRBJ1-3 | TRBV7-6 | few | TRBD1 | CASSLDPGQASSGNTIYF
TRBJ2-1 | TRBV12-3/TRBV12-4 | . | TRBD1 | CASSSGQGVYNEQFF
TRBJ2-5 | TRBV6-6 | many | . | CASSYSLSREETQYF
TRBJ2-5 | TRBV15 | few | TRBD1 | CATSRDGGQGQETQYF
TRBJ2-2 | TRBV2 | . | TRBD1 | CASSLGQGYAGELFF
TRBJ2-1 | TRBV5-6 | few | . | CASSSSQTFYNEQFF
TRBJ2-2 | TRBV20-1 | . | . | CSARHNTGELFF
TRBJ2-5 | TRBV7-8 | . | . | CASSLRSLGTQYF
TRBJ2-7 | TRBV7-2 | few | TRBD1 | CASSSTGTGAVYEQYF
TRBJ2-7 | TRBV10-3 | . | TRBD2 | CAISPSGGYEQYF
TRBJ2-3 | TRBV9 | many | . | CASSVASVGTDTQYF
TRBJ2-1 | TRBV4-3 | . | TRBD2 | CASSQDPAGGTYDEQFF
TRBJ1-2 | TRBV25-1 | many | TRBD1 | CASSESIDRARGYTF
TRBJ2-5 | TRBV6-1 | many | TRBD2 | CASSETAGGQETQYF
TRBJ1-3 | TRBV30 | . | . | CAWNPGAGNTIYF
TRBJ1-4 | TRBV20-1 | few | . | CSAGTGSYEKLFF
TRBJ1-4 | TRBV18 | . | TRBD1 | CASSPPQTGALGGRKLFF
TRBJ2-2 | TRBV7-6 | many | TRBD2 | CASSPKGLAVITNTGELFF
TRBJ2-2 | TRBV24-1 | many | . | CATSPPGDTGELFF